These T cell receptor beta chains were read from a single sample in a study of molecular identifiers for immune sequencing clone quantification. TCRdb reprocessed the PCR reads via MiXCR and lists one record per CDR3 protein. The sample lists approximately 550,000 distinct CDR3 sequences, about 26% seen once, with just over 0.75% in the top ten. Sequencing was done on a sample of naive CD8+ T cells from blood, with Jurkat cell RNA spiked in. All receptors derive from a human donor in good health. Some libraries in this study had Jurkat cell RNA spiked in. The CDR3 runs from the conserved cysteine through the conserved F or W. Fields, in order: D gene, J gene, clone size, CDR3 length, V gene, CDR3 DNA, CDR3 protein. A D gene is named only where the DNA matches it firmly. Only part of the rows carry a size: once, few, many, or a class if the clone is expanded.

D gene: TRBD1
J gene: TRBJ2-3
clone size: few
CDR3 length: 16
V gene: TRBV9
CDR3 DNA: TGTGCCAGCAGCGTATGGACAGGGTCGGGAACAGATACGCAGTATTTT
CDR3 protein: CASSVWTGSGTDTQYF

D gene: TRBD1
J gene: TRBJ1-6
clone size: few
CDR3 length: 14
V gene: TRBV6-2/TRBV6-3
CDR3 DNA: TGTGCCAGCGTCTCCGGGACAGTCTATTCACCCCTCCACTTT
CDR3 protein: CASVSGTVYSPLHF

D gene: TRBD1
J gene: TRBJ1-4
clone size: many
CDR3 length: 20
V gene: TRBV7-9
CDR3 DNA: TGTGCCAGCAGCTTCCGTTCTTCGGGACAGGGTCCGTTGGGGGATGAAAAACTGTTTTTT
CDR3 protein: CASSFRSSGQGPLGDEKLFF

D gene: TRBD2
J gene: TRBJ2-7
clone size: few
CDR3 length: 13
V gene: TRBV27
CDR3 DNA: TGTGCCAGCAGTTGGACTAGAAGCTACGAGCAGTACTTC
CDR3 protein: CASSWTRSYEQYF

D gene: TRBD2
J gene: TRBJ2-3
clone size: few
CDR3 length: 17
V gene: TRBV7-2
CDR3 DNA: TGTGCCAGCAGTCCATACTCTAGCGGGGGGCCACCAGATACGCAGTATTTT
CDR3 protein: CASSPYSSGGPPDTQYF

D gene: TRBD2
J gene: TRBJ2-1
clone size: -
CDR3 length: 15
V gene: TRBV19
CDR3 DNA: TGTGCCAGTAGTTCGAGCGGGGGGGCCTACAATAAGCAGTTCTTC
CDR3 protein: CASSSSGGAYNKQFF

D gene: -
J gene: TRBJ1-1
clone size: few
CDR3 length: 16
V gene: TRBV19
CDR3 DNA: TGTGCCAGTAGTATTGCTCCAGACAGAAAGGGTACTGAAGCTTTCTTT
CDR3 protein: CASSIAPDRKGTEAFF

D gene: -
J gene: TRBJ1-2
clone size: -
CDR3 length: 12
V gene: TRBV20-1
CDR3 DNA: TGCAGTGCTAATACAGAGTTGTATGGCTACACCTTC
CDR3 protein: CSANTELYGYTF

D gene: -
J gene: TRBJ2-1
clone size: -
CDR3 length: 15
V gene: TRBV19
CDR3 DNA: TGTGCCAGTAGTTTAAAAGAGACTCCCTACAATGAGCAGTTCTTC
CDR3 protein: CASSLKETPYNEQFF

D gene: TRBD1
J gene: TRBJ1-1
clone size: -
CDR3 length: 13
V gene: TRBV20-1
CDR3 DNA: TGCAGTGCCGAAGGACAGGGGAGCACTGAAGCTTTCTTT
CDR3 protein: CSAEGQGSTEAFF

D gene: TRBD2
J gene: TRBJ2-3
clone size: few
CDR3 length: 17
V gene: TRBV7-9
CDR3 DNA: TGTGCCAGCAGCTTAGGATCAGCGGGGGGTCCGACAGATACGCAGTATTTT
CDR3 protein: CASSLGSAGGPTDTQYF

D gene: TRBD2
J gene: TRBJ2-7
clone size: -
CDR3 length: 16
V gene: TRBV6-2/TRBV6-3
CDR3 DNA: TGTGCCAGCAGTTTCGCCCTCGGGACTAGCGCTCAAGAGCAGTACTTC
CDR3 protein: CASSFALGTSAQEQYF

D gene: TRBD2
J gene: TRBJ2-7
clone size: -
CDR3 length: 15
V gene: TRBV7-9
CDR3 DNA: TGTGCCAGCAACCGCCTAACTAGCGGGGCCTACGAGCAGTACTTC
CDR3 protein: CASNRLTSGAYEQYF

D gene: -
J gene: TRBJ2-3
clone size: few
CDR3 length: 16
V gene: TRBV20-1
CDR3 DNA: TGCAGTGCTAGAGATCCGGGGGAGGTATGGACAGATACGCAGTATTTT
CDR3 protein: CSARDPGEVWTDTQYF

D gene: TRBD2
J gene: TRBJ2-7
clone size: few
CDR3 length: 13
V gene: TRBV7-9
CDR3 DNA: TGTGCCAGCAGGCTAGCGGGTACCTACGAGCAGTACTTC
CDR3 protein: CASRLAGTYEQYF

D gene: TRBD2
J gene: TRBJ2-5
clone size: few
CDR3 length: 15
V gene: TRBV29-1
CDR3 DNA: TGCAGCGTTGAACTAGCGGGAACTCTCCAAGAGACCCAGTACTTC
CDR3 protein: CSVELAGTLQETQYF

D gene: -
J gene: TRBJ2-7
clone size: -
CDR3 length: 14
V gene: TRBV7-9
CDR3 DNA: TGTGCCAGCAGCTTATCGGGGGCCTACTACGAGCAGTACTTC
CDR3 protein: CASSLSGAYYEQYF

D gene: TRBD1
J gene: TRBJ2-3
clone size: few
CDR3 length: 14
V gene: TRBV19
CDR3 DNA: TGTGCCAGTAGTATACAGGGGGTAACCGATACGCAGTATTTT
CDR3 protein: CASSIQGVTDTQYF

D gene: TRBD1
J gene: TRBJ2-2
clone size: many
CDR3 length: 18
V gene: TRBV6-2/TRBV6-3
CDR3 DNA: TGTGCCAGCAGTTATCTTAAGCCGGGACAGGGAAACACCGGGGAGCTGTTTTTT
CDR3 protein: CASSYLKPGQGNTGELFF

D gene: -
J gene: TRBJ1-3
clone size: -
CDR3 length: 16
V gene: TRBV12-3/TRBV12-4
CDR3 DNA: TGTGCCAGCAGTTTTAGCCTGGAGAGCTCTGGAAGCACCATATATTTT
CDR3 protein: CASSFSLESSGSTIYF

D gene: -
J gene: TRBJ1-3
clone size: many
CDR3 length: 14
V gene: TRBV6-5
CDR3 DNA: TGTGCCAGCACTCGCTTAAGCTCTGGAAACACCATATATTTT
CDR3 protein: CASTRLSSGNTIYF

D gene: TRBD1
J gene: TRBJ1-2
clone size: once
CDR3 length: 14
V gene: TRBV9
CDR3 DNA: TGTGCCAACAGCCCACAACCGGGACAGTTCGACTACACCTTC
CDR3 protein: CANSPQPGQFDYTF

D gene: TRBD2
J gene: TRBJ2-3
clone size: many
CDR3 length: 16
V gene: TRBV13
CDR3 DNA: TGTGCCAGCAGCGAAGGACTAGCGGGGGAGTCAGATACGCAGTATTTT
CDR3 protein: CASSEGLAGESDTQYF

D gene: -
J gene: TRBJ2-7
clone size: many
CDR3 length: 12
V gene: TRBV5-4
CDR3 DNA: TGTGCCAGCAGCCCTTCAGGAGGCGAGCAGTACTTC
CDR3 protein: CASSPSGGEQYF

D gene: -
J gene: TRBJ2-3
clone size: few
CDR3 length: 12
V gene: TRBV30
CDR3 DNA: TGTGCCTGGAGTGTAACAGGGTATACGCAGTATTTT
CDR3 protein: CAWSVTGYTQYF

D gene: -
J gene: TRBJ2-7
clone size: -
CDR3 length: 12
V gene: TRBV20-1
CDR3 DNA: TGCAGTGGTAGAGACTTGTCCTACGAGCAGTACTTC
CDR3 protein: CSGRDLSYEQYF

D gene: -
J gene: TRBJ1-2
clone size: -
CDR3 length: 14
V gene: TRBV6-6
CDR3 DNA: TGTGCCAGCAGTTCCGTGGACGGAAGCTATGGCTACACCTTC
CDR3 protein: CASSSVDGSYGYTF

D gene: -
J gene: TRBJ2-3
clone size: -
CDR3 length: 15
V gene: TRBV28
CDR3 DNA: TGTGCCAGCATGGCTTTTCTGGAGACACCATATACGCAGTGTTTT
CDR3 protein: CASMAFLETPYTQCF

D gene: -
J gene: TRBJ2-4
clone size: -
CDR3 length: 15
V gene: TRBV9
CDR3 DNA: TGTGCCAGCAGCGTAGAGGGCCTTGTCCAAAACATTCAGTACTTC
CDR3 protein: CASSVEGLVQNIQYF

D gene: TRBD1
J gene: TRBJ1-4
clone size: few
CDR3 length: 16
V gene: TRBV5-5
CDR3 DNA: TGTGCCAGCAGCTTGGACCAGGGGGCGACGGGAGAAAAACTGTTTTTT
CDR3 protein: CASSLDQGATGEKLFF

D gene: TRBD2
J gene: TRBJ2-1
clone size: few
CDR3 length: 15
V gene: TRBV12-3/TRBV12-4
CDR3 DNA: TGTGCCAGCAGACGGACTAGGAGCTCCTACAATGAGCAGTTCTTC
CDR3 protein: CASRRTRSSYNEQFF

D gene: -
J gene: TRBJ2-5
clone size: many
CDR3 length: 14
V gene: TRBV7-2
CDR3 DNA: TGTGCCAGCAGCTTAGTCTCCAGGGCAGAGACCCAGTACTTC
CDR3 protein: CASSLVSRAETQYF

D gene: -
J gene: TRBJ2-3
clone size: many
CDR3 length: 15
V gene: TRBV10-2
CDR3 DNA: TGCGCCAGCAGTGAGGTGCCTATAAGCACAGATACGCAGTATTTT
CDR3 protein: CASSEVPISTDTQYF

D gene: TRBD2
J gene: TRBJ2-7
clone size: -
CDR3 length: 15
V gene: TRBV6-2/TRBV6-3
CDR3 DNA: TGTGCCAGCAGTTACCGTGGACTAGCGGATTACGAGCAGTACTTC
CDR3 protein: CASSYRGLADYEQYF

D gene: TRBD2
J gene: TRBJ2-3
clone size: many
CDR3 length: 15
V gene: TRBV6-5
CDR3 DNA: TGTGCCAGCAGTTATGGAGCGGGGGGCACAGATACGCAGTATTTT
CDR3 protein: CASSYGAGGTDTQYF